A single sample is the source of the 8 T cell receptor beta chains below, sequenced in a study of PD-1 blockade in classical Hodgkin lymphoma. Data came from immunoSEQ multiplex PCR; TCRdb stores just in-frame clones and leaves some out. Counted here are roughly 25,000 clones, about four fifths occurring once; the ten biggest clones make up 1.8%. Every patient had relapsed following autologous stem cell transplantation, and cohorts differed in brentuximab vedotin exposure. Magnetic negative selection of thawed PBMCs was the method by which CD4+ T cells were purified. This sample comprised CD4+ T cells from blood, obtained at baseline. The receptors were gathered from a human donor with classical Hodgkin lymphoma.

CDR3 coding DNA: TGTGCCAGCAGCTTAGCGGGGGGCACTTACAATGAGCAGTTCTTC. This sequence encodes CASSLAGGTYNEQFF. This chain joins TRBV7-9 and TRBJ2-1; D possibly matches TRBD1 or TRBD2 (6 bases each). The CDR3 has 15 residues. Germline lookup yields CDR1 SEHNR and CDR2 FQNEAQ (reference sequence). V was clipped by 0 bases and J by 4 bases, with 10 bases between them.

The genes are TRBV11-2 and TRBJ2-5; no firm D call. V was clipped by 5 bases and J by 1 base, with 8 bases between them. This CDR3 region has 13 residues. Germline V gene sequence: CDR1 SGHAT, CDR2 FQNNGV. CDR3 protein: CASSMGIQETQYF. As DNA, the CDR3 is TGTGCCAGCAGCATGGGGATCCAAGAGACCCAGTACTTC.

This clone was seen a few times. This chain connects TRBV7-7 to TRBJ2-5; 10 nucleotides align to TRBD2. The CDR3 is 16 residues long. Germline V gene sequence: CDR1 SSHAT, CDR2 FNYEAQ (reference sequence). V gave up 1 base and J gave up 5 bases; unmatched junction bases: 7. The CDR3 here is CASSLGLAGAKETQYF. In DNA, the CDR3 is TGTGCCAGCAGCTTAGGGCTAGCGGGGGCTAAGGAGACCCAGTACTTC.

CDR3 nucleotide sequence: TGTGCCAGCAGCCAGCGGGGGGGCCTGGAGACCCAGTACTTC. Translated, it gives CASSQRGGLETQYF. The rearrangement links TRBV7-9 to TRBJ2-5; TRBD2 agrees at 10 bases. J gave up 5 bases and V 5 bases, and 5 bases lay outside the gene matches. CDR1 SEHNR and CDR2 FQNEAQ come from the germline V gene (reference sequence). The CDR3 covers 14 residues. The entire variable domain, with the rest obtained from reference TRBV7-9 and TRBJ2-5, is as follows: DTGVSQNPRHKITKRGQNVTFRCDPISEHNRLYWYRQTLGQGPEFLTYFQNEAQLEKSRLLSDRFSAERPKGSFSTLEIQRTEQGDSAMYLCASSQRGGLETQYFGPGTRLLVL.

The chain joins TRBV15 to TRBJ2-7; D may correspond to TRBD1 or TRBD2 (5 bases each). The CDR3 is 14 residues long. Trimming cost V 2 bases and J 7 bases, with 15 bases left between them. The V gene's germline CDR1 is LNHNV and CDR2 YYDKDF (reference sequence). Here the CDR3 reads CATSRITGRWEQYF. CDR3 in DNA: TGTGCCACCAGCAGAATAACGGGACGATGGGAGCAGTACTTC. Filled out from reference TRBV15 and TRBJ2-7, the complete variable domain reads DAMVIQNPRYQVTQFGKPVTLSCSQTLNHNVMYWYQQKSSQAPKLLFHYYDKDFNNEADTPDNFQSRRPNTSFCFLDIRSPGLGDTAMYLCATSRITGRWEQYFGPGTRLTVT.

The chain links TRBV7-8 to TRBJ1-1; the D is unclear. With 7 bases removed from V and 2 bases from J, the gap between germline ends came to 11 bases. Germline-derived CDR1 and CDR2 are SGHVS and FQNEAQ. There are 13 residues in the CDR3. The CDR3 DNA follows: TGTGCCAGCACCCCCTGGGTTAACACTGAAGCTTTCTTT. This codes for CASTPWVNTEAFF.

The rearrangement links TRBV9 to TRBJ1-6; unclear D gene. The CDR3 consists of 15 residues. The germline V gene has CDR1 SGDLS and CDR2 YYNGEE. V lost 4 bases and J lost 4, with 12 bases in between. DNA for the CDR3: TGTGCCAGCAGCAGGGAAACTGCTTATAATTCACCCCTCCACTTT. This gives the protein CASSRETAYNSPLHF.

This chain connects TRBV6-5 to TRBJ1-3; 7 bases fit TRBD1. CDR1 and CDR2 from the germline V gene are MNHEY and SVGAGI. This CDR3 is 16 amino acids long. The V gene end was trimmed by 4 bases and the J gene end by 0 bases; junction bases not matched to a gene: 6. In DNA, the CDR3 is TGTGCCAGCAGTTCGGGACAGTCGAGCTCTGGAAACACCATATATTTT. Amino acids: CASSSGQSSSGNTIYF.